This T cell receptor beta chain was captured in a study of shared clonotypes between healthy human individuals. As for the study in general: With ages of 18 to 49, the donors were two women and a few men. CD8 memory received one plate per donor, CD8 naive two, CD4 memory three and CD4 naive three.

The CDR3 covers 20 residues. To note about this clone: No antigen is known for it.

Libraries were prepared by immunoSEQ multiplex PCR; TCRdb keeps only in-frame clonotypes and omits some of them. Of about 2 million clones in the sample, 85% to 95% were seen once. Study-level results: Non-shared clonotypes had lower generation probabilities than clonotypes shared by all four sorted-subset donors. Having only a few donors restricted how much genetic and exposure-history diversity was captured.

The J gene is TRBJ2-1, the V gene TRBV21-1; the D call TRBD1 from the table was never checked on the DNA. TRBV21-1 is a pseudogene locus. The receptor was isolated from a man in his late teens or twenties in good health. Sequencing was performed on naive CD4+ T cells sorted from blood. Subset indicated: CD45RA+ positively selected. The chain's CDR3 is CASSTEIGTGGASSYNEQFF. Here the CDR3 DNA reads TGTGCCAGCAGCACGGAGATCGGGACAGGGGGCGCGAGCTCCTACAATGAGCAGTTCTTC.